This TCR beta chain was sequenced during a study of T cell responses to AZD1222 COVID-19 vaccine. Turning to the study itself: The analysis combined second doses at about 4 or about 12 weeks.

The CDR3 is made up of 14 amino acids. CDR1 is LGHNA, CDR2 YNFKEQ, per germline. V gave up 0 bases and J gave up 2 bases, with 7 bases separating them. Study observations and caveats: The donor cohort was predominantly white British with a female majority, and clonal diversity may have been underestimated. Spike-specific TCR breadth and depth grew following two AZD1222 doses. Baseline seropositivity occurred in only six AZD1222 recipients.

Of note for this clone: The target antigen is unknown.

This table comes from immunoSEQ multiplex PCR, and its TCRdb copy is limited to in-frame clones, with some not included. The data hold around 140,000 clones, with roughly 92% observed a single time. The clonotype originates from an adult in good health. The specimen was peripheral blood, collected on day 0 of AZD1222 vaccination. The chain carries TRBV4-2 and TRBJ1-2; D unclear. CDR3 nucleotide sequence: TGTGCCAGCAGCCAAGATTGGCTCAACTATGGCTACACCTTC. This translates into CASSQDWLNYGYTF.